This T cell receptor beta chain originates from a study of blood T cell repertoires in COVID-19. Study-level information: Samples came from the United States, Italy and Spain, spanning acute and convalescent COVID-19. T cells, B-cell-depleted T cells, or PBMCs supplied cDNA or gDNA.

In the original workflow: Reference gene primer amplification gave estimated nucleated cell counts. TCRdb's table, derived via immunoSEQ multiplex PCR, lists solely in-frame clones and lacks some. V, J and clone size were drawn from that table, and D and trimming were deduced from the DNA. The sample holds about 290,000 clones, approximately 86% seen once. The specimen sequenced was peripheral blood. The sequence derives from a woman aged 50 to 65 with active or convalescent COVID-19.

CDR3 residues: CSGRNVGQGTGELFF. DNA of the CDR3: TGCAGCGGGAGGAACGTTGGACAGGGGACCGGGGAGCTGTTTTTT. V and J are TRBV29-1 and TRBJ2-2; TRBD1 agrees at 9 bases. CDR3 length: 15 residues. Trimming at V came to 7 bases and at J to 5 bases, leaving 11 bases not matched to a gene. Looked up from germline, CDR1 is SQVTM and CDR2 is ANQGSEA.